This T cell receptor (beta chain) was captured in a study of blood T cell repertoires in COVID-19. The CDR3 length is 17 residues. CDR1 is MNHEY and CDR2 is SMNVEV in the germline V gene (reference sequence). Some clones are missing from TCRdb's copy, which holds only in-frame ones; the method was immunoSEQ multiplex PCR. The sample contains roughly 330,000 clones, around 90% of which appear only once. The receptor was derived from a man aged 25 to 45 who had recovered from COVID-19. This chain links TRBV27 with TRBJ1-6; the D is unclear. Sequencing was done on a sample of PBMCs or T cells enriched from blood (not recorded which). CDR3 in amino acids: CVTARNLLSSYNSPLHF. The CDR3 bases are TGTGTCACAGCCAGAAACCTTTTGAGCTCCTATAATTCACCCCTCCACTTT.